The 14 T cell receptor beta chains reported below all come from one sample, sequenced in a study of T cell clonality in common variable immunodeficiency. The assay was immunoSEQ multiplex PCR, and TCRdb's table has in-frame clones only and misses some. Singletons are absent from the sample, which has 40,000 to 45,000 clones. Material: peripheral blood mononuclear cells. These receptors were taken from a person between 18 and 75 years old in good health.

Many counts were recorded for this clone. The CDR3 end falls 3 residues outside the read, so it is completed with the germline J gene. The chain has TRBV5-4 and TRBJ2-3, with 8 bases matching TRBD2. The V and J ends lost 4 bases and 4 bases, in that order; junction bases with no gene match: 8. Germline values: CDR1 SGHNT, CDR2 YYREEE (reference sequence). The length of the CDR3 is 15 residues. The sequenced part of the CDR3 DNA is TGTGCCAGCAGCCGGAGCGGGAGTGTCCCAGATACG. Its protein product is CASSRSGSVPDT. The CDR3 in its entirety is CASSRSGSVPDTQYF.

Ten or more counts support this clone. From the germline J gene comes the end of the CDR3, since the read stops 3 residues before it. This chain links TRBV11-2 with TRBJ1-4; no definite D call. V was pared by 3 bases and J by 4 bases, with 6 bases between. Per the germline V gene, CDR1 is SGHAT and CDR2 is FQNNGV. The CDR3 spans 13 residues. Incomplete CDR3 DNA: TGTGCCAGCAGCTTCTCCGGTAATGAAAAA. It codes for CASSFSGNEK. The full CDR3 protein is CASSFSGNEKLFF.

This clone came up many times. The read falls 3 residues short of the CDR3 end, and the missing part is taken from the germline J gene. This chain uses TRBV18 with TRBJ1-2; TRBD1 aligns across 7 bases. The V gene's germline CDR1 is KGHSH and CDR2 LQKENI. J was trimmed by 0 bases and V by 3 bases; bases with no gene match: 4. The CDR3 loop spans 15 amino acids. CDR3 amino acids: CASSPVDRSNYGYTF. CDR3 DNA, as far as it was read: TGTGCCAGCTCACCCGTGGACAGGTCTAACTATGGC.

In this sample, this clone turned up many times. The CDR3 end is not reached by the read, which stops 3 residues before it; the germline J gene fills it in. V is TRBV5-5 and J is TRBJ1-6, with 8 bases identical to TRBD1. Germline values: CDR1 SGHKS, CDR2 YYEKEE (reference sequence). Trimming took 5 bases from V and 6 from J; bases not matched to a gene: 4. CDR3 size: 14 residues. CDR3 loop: CASSRDRFNSPLHF. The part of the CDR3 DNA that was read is TGTGCCAGCAGTCGGGACAGGTTTAATTCACCC.

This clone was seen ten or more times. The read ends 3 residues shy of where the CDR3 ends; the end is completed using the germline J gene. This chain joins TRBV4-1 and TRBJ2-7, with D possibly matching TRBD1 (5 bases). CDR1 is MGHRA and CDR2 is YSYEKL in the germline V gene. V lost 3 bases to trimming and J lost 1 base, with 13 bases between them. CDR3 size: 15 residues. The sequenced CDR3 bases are TGCGCCAGCAGCCAGAGGTCCGACAGTTCCTACGAG. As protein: CASSQRSDSSYE. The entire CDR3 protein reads CASSQRSDSSYEQYF.

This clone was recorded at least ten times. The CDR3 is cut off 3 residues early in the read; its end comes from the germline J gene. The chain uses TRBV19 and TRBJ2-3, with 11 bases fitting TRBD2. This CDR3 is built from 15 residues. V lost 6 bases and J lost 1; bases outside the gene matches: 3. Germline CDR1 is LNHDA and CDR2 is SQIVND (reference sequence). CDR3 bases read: TGTGCCAGTAGCGATAGCGGGAGGGGCACAGATACG. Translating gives CASSDSGRGTDT. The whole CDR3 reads CASSDSGRGTDTQYF. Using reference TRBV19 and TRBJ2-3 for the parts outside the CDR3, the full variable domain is DGGITQSPKYLFRKEGQNVTLSCEQNLNHDAMYWYRQDPGQGLRLIYYSQIVNDFQKGDIAEGYSVSREKKESFPLTVTSAQKNPTAFYLCASSDSGRGTDTQYFGPGTRLTVL.

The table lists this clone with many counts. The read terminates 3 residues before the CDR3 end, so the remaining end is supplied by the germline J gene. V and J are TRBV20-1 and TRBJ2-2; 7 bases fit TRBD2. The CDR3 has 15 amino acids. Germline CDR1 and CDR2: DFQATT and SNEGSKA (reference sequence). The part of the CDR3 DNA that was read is TGCATCTTGCCAGGGACTACTAAACGTTCCGGGGAG. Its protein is CILPGTTKRSGE. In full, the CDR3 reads CILPGTTKRSGELFF.

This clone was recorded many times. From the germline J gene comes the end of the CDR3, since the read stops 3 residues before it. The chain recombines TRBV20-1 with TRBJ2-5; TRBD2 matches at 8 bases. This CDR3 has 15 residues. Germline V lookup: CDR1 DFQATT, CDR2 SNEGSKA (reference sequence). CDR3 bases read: TGCAATGCCAGCCCGCGGGAGGTTTCTCAAGAGACC. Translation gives CNASPREVSQET. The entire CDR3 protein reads CNASPREVSQETQYF.

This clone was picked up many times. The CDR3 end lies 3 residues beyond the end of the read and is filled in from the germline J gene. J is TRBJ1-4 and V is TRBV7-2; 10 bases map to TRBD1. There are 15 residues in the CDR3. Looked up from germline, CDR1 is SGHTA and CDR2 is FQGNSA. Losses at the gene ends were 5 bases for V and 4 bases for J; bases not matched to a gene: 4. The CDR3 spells CASSPTGGFNEKLFF. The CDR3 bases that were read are TGTGCCAGCAGCCCGACAGGGGGCTTTAATGAAAAA. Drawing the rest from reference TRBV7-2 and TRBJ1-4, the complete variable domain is GAGVSQSPSNKVTEKGKDVELRCDPISGHTALYWYRQSLGQGLEFLIYFQGNSAPDKSGLPSDRFSAERTGGSVSTLTIQRTQQEDSAVYLCASSPTGGFNEKLFFGSGTQLSVL.

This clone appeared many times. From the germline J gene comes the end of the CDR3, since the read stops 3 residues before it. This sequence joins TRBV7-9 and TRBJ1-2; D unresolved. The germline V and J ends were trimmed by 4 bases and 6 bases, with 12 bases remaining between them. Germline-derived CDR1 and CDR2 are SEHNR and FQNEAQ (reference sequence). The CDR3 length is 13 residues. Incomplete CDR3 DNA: TGTGCCAGCAGCTCGTCCGGAGGGCATGGC. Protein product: CASSSSGGHG. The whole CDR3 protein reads CASSSSGGHGYTF.

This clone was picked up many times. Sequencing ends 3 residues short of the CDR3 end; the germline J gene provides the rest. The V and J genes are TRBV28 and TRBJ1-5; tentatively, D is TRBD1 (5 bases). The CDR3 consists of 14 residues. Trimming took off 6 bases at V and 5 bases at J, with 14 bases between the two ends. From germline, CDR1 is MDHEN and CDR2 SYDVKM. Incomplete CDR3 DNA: TGTGCCAGCAGCTTCGACAGCGGGGATCAGCCC. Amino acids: CASSFDSGDQP. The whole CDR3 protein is CASSFDSGDQPQHF.

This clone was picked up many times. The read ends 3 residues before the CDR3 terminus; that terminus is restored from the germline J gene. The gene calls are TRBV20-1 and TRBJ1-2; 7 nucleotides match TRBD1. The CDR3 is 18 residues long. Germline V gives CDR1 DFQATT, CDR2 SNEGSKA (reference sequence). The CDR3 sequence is CSAPPGGGSSPLWRGYTF. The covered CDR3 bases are TGCAGTGCCCCACCAGGGGGTGGATCTTCTCCCCTGTGGCGAGGC.

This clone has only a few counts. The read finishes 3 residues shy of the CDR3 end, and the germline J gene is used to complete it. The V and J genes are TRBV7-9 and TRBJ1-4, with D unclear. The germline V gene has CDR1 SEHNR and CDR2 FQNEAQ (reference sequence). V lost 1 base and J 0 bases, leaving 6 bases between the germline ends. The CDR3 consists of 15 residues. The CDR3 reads CASSLDGATNEKLFF. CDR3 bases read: TGTGCCAGCAGCTTAGACGGGGCAACTAATGAAAAA.

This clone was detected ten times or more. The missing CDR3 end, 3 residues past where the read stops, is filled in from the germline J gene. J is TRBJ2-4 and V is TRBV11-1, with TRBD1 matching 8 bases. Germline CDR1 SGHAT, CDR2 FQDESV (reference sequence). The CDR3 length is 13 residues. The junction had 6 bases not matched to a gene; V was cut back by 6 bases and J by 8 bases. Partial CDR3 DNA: TGTGCCAGCAGTTTGGACAGGGAGGACATT. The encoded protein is CASSLDREDI. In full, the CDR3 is CASSLDREDIQYF.